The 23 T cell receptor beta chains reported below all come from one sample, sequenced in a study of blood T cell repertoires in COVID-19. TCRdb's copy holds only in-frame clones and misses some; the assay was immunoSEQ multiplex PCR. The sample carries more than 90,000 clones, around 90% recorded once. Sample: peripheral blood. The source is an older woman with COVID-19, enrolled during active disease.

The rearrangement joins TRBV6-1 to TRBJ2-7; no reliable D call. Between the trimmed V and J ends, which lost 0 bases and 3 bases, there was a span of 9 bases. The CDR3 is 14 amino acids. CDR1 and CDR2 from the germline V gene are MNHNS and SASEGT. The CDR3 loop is CASSEAYSLYEQYF. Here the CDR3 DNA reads TGTGCCAGCAGTGAAGCCTACAGCCTCTACGAGCAGTACTTC.

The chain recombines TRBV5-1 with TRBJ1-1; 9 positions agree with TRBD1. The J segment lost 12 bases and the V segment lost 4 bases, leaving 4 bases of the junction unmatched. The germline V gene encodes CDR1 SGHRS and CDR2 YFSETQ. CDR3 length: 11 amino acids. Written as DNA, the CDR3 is TGCGCCAGCAGCCGGGACAGGGACTCTTTCTTT. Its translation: CASSRDRDSFF.

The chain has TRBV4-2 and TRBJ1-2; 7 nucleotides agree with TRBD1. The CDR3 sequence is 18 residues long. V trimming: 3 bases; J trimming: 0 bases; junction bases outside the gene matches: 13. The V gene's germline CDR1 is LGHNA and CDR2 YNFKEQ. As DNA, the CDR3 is TGTGCCAGCAGCCAGACAATGACAGCGACAGGGACTAACTATGGCTACACCTTC. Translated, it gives CASSQTMTATGTNYGYTF.

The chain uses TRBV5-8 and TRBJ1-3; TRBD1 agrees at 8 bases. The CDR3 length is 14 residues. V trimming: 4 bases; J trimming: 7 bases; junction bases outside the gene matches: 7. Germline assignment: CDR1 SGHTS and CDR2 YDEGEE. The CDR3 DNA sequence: TGTGCCAGCAGCCAACCGGACAGGGAGAACACCATATATTTT. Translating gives CASSQPDRENTIYF.

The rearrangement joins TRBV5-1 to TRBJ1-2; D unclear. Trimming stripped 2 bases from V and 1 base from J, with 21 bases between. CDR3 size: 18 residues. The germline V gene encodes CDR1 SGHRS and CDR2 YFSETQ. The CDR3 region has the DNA TGCGCCAGCAGCTTTCACACCCCAGGATCCCTCGATAACTATGGCTACACCTTC. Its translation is CASSFHTPGSLDNYGYTF.

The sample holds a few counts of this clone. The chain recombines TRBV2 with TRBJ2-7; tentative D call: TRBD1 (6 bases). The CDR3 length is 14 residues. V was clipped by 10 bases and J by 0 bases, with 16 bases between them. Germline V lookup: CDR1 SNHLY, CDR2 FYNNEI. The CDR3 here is CATKVGQPSYEQYF. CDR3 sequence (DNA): TGTGCCACCAAAGTTGGACAGCCCTCCTACGAGCAGTACTTC.

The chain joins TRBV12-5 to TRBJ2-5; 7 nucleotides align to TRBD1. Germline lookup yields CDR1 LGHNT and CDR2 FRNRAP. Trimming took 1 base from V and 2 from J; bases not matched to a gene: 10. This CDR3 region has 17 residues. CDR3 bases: TGTGCTAGTGGTTTGGGACTGACAGGGAATGGACAAGAGACCCAGTACTTC. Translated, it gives CASGLGLTGNGQETQYF.

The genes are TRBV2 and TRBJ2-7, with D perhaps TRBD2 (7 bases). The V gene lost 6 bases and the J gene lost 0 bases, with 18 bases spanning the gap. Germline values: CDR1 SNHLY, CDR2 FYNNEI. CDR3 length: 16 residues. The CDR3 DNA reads TGTGCCAGCAGGAGGGGGGGCGGAGATCCCTCCTACGAGCAGTACTTC. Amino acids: CASRRGGGDPSYEQYF.

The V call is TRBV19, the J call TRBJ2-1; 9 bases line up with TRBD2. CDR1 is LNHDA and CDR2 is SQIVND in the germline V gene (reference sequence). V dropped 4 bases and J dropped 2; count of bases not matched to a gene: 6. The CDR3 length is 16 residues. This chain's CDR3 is CASSTLAGETYNEQFF. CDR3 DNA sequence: TGTGCCAGTAGTACTTTAGCGGGGGAGACCTACAATGAGCAGTTCTTC.

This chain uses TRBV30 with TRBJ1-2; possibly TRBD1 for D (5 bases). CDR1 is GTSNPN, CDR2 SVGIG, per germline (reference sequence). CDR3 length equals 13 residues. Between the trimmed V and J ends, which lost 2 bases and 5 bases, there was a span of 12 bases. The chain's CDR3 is CAWSPSGGYGYTF. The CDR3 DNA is TGTGCCTGGAGTCCCTCCGGGGGGTATGGCTACACCTTC.

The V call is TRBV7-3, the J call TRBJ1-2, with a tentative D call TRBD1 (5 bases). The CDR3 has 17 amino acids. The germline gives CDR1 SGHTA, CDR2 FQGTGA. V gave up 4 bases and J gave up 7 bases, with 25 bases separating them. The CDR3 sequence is CASSSAARAGKSFGYTF. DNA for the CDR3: TGTGCCAGCAGCTCCGCCGCAAGGGCAGGGAAGAGTTTTGGCTACACCTTC. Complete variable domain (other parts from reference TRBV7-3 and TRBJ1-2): GAGVSQTPSNKVTEKGKYVELRCDPISGHTALYWYRQSLGQGPEFLIYFQGTGAADDSGLPNDRFFAVRPEGSVSTLKIQRTERGDSAVYLCASSSAARAGKSFGYTFGSGTRLTVV.

CDR3 amino acids: CASSTDRVDGYTF. Written as DNA, the CDR3 is TGTGCCAGTAGTACCGACAGGGTGGATGGCTACACCTTC. The chain joins TRBV19 to TRBJ1-2; 7 nucleotides line up with TRBD1. CDR1 is LNHDA and CDR2 is SQIVND in the germline V gene (reference sequence). The junction had 5 bases not matched to a gene; V was cut back by 4 bases and J by 6 bases. The CDR3 is made up of 13 amino acids.

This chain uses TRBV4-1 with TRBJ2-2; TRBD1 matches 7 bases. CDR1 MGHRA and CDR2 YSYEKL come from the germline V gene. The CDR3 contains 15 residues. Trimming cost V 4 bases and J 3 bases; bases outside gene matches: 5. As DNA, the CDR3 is TGCGCCAGCAGCCCGGGGACAGAGTACACCGGGGAGCTGTTTTTT. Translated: CASSPGTEYTGELFF.

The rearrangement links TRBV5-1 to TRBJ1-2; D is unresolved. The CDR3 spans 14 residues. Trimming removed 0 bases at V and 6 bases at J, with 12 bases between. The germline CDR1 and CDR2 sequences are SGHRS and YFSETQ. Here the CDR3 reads CASSLGPLLDGYTF. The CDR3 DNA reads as TGCGCCAGCAGCTTGGGCCCCTTACTGGATGGCTACACCTTC.

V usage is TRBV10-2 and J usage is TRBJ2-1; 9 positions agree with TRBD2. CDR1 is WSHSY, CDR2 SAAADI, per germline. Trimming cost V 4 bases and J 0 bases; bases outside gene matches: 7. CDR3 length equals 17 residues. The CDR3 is CASSVSGGISSYNEQFF. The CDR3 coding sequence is TGCGCCAGCAGTGTAAGCGGGGGGATCAGCTCCTACAATGAGCAGTTCTTC.

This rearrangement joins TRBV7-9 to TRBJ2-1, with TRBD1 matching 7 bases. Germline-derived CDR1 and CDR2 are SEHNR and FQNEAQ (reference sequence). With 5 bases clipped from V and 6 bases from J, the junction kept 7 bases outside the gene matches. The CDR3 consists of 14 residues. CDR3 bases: TGTGCCAGCAGCAGAGACAGGGTCGGCAATGAGCAGTTCTTC. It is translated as CASSRDRVGNEQFF.

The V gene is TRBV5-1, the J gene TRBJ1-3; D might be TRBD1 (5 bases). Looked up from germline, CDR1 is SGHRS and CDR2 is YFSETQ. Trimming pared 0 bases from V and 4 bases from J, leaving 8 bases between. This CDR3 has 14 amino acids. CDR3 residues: CASSLGQRGNTIYF. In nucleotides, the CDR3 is TGCGCCAGCAGCTTGGGACAGCGAGGAAACACCATATATTTT.

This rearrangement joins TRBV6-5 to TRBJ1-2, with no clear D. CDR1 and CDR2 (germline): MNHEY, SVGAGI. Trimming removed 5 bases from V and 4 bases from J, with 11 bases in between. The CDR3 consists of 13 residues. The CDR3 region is CASSPDIRYGYTF. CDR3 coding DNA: TGTGCCAGCAGTCCCGACATTCGCTATGGCTACACCTTC.

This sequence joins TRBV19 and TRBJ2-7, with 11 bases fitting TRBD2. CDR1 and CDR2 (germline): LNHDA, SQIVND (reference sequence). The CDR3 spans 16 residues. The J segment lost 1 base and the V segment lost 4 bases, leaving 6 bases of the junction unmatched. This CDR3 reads CASSRGLAVSSYEQYF. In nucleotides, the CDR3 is TGTGCCAGTAGTAGGGGACTAGCGGTTTCTTCCTACGAGCAGTACTTC.

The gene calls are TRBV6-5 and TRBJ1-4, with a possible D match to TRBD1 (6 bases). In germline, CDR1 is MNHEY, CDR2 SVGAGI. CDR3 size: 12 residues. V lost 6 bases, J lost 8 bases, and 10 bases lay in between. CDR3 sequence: CASSDRSEKLFF. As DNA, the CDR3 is TGTGCCAGCAGCGACAGGTCCGAAAAACTGTTTTTT.

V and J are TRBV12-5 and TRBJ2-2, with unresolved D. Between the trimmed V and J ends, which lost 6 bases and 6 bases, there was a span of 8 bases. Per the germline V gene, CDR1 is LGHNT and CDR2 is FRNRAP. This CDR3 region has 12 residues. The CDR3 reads CASGELAGELFF. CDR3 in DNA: TGTGCTAGTGGCGAGCTTGCCGGGGAGCTGTTTTTT. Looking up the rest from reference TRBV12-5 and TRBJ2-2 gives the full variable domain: DARVTQTPRHKVTEMGQEVTMRCQPILGHNTVFWYRQTMMQGLELLAYFRNRAPLDDSGMPKDRFSAEMPDATLATLKIQPSEPRDSAVYFCASGELAGELFFGEGSRLTVL.

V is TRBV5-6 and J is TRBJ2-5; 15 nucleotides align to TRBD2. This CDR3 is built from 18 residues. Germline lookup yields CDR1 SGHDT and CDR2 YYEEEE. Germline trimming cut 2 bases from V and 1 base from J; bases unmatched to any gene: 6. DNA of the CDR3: TGTGCCAGCAGCTTACCGGGACTAGCGGGGGGCAGCCAAGAGACCCAGTACTTC. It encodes CASSLPGLAGGSQETQYF.

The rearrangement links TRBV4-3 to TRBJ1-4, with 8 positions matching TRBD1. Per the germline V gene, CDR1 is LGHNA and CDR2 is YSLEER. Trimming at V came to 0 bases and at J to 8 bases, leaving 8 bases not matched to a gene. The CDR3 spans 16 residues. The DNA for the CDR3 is TGCGCCAGCAGCCAAGATCCCGAGACAGGGGAGGAAAAACTGTTTTTT. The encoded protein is CASSQDPETGEEKLFF.